This TCR beta chain was identified in a study of blood T cell repertoires in COVID-19. The CDR3 consists of 15 residues. Trimming shortened V by 0 bases and J by 0 bases, and 8 bases separated the two germline ends. Per the germline V gene, CDR1 is LNHNV and CDR2 is YYDKDF (reference sequence). In the authors' methods: Nucleated cell number was recorded as an estimate derived from reference gene primer amplification. Some clones are missing from TCRdb's copy, which holds only in-frame ones; the method was immunoSEQ multiplex PCR. V and J calls plus clone size are reproduced from that table; the DNA served to infer D and trimming. The table has around 11,000 clones, about 85% seen once; the top ten hold roughly 25%.

The source material was peripheral blood. This chain uses TRBV15 with TRBJ2-5, with unresolved D. The clonotype originates from a man aged 25-40 years with active or convalescent COVID-19. CDR3 amino acids: CATSREIQHQETQYF. The CDR3, as DNA: TGTGCCACCAGCAGAGAAATACAACACCAAGAGACCCAGTACTTC. Variable domain in full (rest from reference TRBV15 and TRBJ2-5): DAMVIQNPRYQVTQFGKPVTLSCSQTLNHNVMYWYQQKSSQAPKLLFHYYDKDFNNEADTPDNFQSRRPNTSFCFLDIRSPGLGDTAMYLCATSREIQHQETQYFGPGTRLLVL.